This T cell receptor beta chain appears in the sequencing data of a study of blood T cell repertoires in COVID-19. Per the germline V gene, CDR1 is KGHSH and CDR2 is LQKENI. Trimming stripped 6 bases from V and 9 bases from J, with 30 bases between. The CDR3 is made up of 18 amino acids. Seattle's cohort entered during active infection and was followed longitudinally. The assay was immunoSEQ multiplex PCR, and TCRdb's table has in-frame clones only and misses some. This sample yields roughly 170,000 clones, of which 60% to 85% are seen a single time; more than 7% belongs to the top ten. The specimen sequenced was peripheral blood. The clonotype was recovered from a woman aged 55-70 years with COVID-19, enrolled during active disease. J is TRBJ2-1 and V is TRBV18, with a possible D match to TRBD1 (8 bases). Here the CDR3 reads CASSPLPGGNPAGVEQFF. The CDR3, as DNA: TGTGCCAGCTCCCCCCTCCCAGGGGGCAACCCGGCGGGAGTTGAGCAGTTCTTC.